A single T cell receptor (beta chain) is shown here with its context. This clonotype was detected a few times. What antigen it recognizes has not been identified. One base away there is no much larger clone; base qualities are not given. Preparation of the library involved 5' RACE. This sample was sequenced with an Illumina HiSeq 2500. A second PCR of about 7 to 12 cycles was performed with a sample-barcoded 5' primer and a J-beta primer mix. A template-switch 5' adaptor carrying 12 random nucleotides introduced a unique molecular identifier onto each TCR beta cDNA molecule. At least 2.5 million CDR3-containing paired-end reads were obtained from each sample. First-strand cDNA synthesis was performed from all RNA using the Mint cDNA synthesis kit, with priming by a TRBC-specific oligonucleotide. All cDNA was treated with uracil-DNA glycosylase and then went through a first 18-cycle PCR with the universal primers M1SS and BC2_uni_R. On the authors' methods: For normalization, 1 million high-quality reads were randomly selected from each sample, with every read carrying a distinct molecular identifier. Reads with shared molecular identifiers were discarded instead of being binned into consensus sequences. CDR3 identification, clonotype clustering and error correction used MiTCR with a Q25 quality threshold and the strictest error-elimination algorithm. A nonparametric unseen species model using Euler transformation provided a lower-bound estimate of total TCR beta diversity. TCRdb's own reprocessing of the public reads used fastp at Q25 and MiXCR and kept productive beta chains. Each entry is one CDR3 protein sequence, shown with its most common DNA and genes. These V and J calls rely on TCRdb rather than the paper's analysis. The sample has approximately 1.5 million distinct CDR3 sequences on record, roughly two fifths of them singletons. The ten top clones hold approximately 4.1% of the sample.

From the cysteine through the phenylalanine, the CDR3 covers 15 amino acids. This entry keeps only the CDR3 DNA: 45 bases, framed from base 1. Based on the germline V gene, the CDR1 and CDR2 sequences are SGHTA and FQGNSA. Trimming leaves V shorter by 1 base and J shorter by 11 bases, with the junction holding 13 bases beyond the gene matches. This record belongs to a study of blood T cells in healthy people across ages (dated by TCRdb to 2015 to 2017). In terms of the full investigation: In model experiments, template switching captured roughly one uniquely barcoded TCR beta cDNA molecule for every two T cells. Four age groups were formed from the donors: young (average approximately 15 years), middle-aged (less than 40), aged (62) and long-lived (more than 75). To avoid experimental bias, donors of different ages were randomly spread across the sequencing lanes. Using the same blood draw, the study looked at two additional independent replicas of 1 million unique cDNA reads for two donors, one aged 18 to 30 and the other aged 80 or older. To track age-related changes in TCR beta repertoire diversity, the study relied on deep sequencing normalized with unique cDNA molecular identifiers. Results the study describes overall, beyond this receptor: Because the CMV infection status of the donors was unknown, age-related changes in expanded clonotypes may potentially have been confounded. Compared with the aged group, more naive CD4+ T cells, fewer expanded clones and increased TCR diversity were shown by the long-lived group, suggesting age selection. As age increased, observed TCR beta diversity per million T cells dropped in a roughly linear way, and a significant reduction was already evident by age about 40. A strong correlation was found between observed TCR beta diversity and the percentage of naive T cells measured by flow cytometry. Estimates of total diversity from one million sequenced T cells were regarded as lower bounds and underestimates. Bulk unsorted PBMC profiling prevented conclusive comparison of naive and antigen-experienced compartments.

The donors were 40 or so Caucasian individuals from Russia, aged roughly 6 to 95 years, who were systemically healthy. Each donor gave around 9 milliliters of peripheral blood, collected into EDTA-treated Vacutainer tubes. Ficoll-Paque density-gradient centrifugation was used to isolate PBMCs, with at least 6.5 million per sample. Trizol reagent was used to extract total RNA from the PBMCs, yielding at least 5.5 micrograms per sample. For every donor, flow cytometry on a PBMC aliquot measured the percentage of naive CD45RAhigh/CD27high T cells. The clonotype comes from a woman between 18 and 30 years old in good health. The rearranged segments are TRBV7-2 and TRBJ2-5; the junction holds 7 bases that match TRBD2. The sample consisted of blood. The DNA sequence is given as TGTGCCAGCAGCTTAGGTGGCGGGAGCCCTTTTGAGCAGTACTTC. Its translation is CASSLGGGSPFEQYF.